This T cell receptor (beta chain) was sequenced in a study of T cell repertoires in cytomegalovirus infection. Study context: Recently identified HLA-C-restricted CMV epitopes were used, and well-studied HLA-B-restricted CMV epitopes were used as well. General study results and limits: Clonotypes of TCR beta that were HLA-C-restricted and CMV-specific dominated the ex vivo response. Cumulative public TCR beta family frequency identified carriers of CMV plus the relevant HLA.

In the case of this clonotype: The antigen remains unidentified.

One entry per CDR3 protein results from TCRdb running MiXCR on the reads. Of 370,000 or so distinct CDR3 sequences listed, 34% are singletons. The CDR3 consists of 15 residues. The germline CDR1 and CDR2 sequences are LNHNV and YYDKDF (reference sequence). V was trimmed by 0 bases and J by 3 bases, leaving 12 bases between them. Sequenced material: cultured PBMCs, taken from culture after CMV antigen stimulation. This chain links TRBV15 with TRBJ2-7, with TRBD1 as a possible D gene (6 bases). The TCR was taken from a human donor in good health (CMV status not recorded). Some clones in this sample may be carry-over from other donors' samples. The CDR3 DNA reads TGTGCCACCAGCAGAGATAAGGGGGATTACTACGAGCAGTACTTC. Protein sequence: CATSRDKGDYYEQYF. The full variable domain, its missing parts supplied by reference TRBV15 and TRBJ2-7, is DAMVIQNPRYQVTQFGKPVTLSCSQTLNHNVMYWYQQKSSQAPKLLFHYYDKDFNNEADTPDNFQSRRPNTSFCFLDIRSPGLGDTAMYLCATSRDKGDYYEQYFGPGTRLTVT.